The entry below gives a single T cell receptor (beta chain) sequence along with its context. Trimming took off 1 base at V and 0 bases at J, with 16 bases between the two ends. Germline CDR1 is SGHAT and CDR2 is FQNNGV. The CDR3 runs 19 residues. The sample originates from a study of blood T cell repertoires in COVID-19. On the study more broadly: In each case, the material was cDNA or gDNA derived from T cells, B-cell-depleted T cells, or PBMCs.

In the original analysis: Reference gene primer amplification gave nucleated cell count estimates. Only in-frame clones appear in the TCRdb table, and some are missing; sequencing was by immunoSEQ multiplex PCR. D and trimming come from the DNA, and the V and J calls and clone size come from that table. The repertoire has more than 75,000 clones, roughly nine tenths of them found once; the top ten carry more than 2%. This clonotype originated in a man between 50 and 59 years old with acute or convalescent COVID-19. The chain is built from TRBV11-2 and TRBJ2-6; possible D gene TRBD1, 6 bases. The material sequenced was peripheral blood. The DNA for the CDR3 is TGTGCCAGCAGCTTAGTTAGAAACAGGGCGATCTCTGGGGCCAACGTCCTGACTTTC. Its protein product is CASSLVRNRAISGANVLTF.